The 9 T cell receptor beta chains listed next were all sequenced from one sample in a study of blood T cell repertoires in COVID-19. The protocol was immunoSEQ multiplex PCR, while the TCRdb copy is restricted to in-frame clones and leaves out a portion. The top ten hold 7.2% of the sample, which has about 220,000 clones, around three quarters seen once. Sample: peripheral blood. All receptors come from a woman in her seventies with acute or convalescent COVID-19.

V gene TRBV7-2 combines with J gene TRBJ2-5; possible D gene TRBD2, 5 bases. The CDR3 length is 16 residues. V was cut by 0 bases and J by 7 bases, with 18 bases left in between. Germline lookup yields CDR1 SGHTA and CDR2 FQGNSA. This CDR3 reads CASSLARAALGWTQYF. The CDR3 DNA reads as TGTGCCAGCAGCTTAGCGAGGGCAGCCTTGGGGTGGACCCAGTACTTC. Full variable domain (outside the CDR3, taken from reference TRBV7-2 and TRBJ2-5): GAGVSQSPSNKVTEKGKDVELRCDPISGHTALYWYRQSLGQGLEFLIYFQGNSAPDKSGLPSDRFSAERTGGSVSTLTIQRTQQEDSAVYLCASSLARAALGWTQYFGPGTRLLVL.

The chain combines TRBV5-1 with TRBJ1-3; D is uncertain. This CDR3 spans 15 amino acids. V was trimmed by 1 base and J by 0 bases, leaving 8 bases between them. The germline CDR1 and CDR2 sequences are SGHRS and YFSETQ. The CDR3 region has the DNA TGCGCCAGCAGCTTGAGGTCAGGCTCTGGAAACACCATATATTTT. The encoded protein is CASSLRSGSGNTIYF.

J is TRBJ2-7 and V is TRBV4-1; TRBD1 agrees at 8 bases. Per the germline V gene, CDR1 is MGHRA and CDR2 is YSYEKL. There are 15 residues in the CDR3. V lost 3 bases, J lost 2 bases, and 6 bases stayed unmatched. For the CDR3, the DNA is TGCGCCAGCAGCCAGAGACAGGGGACAACCTACGAGCAGTACTTC. It specifies CASSQRQGTTYEQYF.

V usage is TRBV4-3 and J usage is TRBJ2-7; the match to TRBD2 covers 11 bases. V shed 0 bases, J shed 1 base, and the junction held 2 bases outside the gene matches. The germline V gene encodes CDR1 LGHNA and CDR2 YSLEER. The CDR3 consists of 16 residues. Written as DNA, the CDR3 is TGCGCCAGCAGCCAAGACTTAGCGGGGGGGTCCTACGAGCAGTACTTC. Protein sequence: CASSQDLAGGSYEQYF.

This clone was seen ten or more times. This sequence joins TRBV7-3 and TRBJ2-7; TRBD2 might be the D (5 bases). This CDR3 is built from 13 residues. Germline values: CDR1 SGHTA, CDR2 FQGTGA. V shed 1 base and J shed 7 bases, with 11 bases lying between them. Here the CDR3 DNA reads TGTGCCAGCAGCTTAAGGCCCGGGGATGAGCAGTACTTC. Its protein product is CASSLRPGDEQYF.

In DNA, the CDR3 is TGTGCCACCAGTGATTTGGGCAGCACAGATACGCAGTATTTT. It codes for CATSDLGSTDTQYF. This sequence joins TRBV24-1 and TRBJ2-3; no definite D call. Trimming took 0 bases from V and 0 from J, leaving 3 bases between them. The CDR3 runs to 14 residues. From germline, CDR1 is KGHDR and CDR2 SFDVKD.

The gene calls are TRBV24-1 and TRBJ2-1, with D uncertain. The CDR3 contains 16 residues. The germline V gene has CDR1 KGHDR and CDR2 SFDVKD. Deletions cut 1 base from V and 4 bases from J, with 13 bases between. CDR3 region: CATSDFRFGQYNEQFF. The CDR3 region has the DNA TGTGCCACCAGTGATTTTCGGTTTGGGCAGTACAATGAGCAGTTCTTC.

This clone was found once. The chain links TRBV24-1 to TRBJ2-7, with TRBD1 identical over 9 bases. Losses at the gene ends were 7 bases for V and 4 bases for J; bases not matched to a gene: 13. This CDR3 has 16 amino acids. Germline lookup yields CDR1 KGHDR and CDR2 SFDVKD. CDR3 coding DNA: TGTGCCACCAGCCCTACCCCGACAGGGGGTCTGTACGAGCAGTACTTC. This translates into CATSPTPTGGLYEQYF.

This chain joins TRBV4-2 and TRBJ2-7; D uncertain. Germline V gene data show CDR1 as LGHNA and CDR2 as YNFKEQ. V was clipped by 0 bases and J by 3 bases, with 9 bases between them. The CDR3 sequence is 14 residues long. CDR3 sequence: CASSQDKIGYEQYF. The CDR3 DNA sequence: TGTGCCAGCAGCCAAGATAAAATCGGCTACGAGCAGTACTTC.